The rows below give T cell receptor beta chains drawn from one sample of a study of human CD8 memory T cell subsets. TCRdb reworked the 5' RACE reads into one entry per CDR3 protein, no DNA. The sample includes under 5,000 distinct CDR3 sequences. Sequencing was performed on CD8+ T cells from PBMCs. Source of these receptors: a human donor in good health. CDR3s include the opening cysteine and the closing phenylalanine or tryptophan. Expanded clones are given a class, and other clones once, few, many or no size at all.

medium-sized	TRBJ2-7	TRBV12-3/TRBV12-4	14	CASSRAPETYEQYF
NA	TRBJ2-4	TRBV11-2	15	CASSPPGGDVNIQYF
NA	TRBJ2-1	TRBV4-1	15	CASRLSSSSYNEQFF
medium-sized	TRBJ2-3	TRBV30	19	CAWSARLGLAGRHTDTQYF
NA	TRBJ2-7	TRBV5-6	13	CASSFSGSYEQYF
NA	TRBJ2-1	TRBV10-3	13	CAISADSYNEQFF
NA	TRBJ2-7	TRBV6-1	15	CASSERQGSSYEQYF
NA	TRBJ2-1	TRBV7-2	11	CASSLPSSVFF
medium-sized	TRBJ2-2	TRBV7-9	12	CASSFLTGELFF
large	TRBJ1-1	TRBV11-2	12	CASSSGPTEAFF
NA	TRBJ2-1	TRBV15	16	CATSRGGREPYNEQFF
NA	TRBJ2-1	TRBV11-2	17	CASSSTGGYGSYNEQFF
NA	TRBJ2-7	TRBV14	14	CASSHTTGGYEQYF
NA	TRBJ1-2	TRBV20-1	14	CSARDQGGVDGYTF
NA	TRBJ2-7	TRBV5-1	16	CASSMGLAGNSYEQYF
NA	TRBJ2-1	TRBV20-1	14	CSARALDRVDEQFF
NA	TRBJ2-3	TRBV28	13	CASSHGRTDTQYF
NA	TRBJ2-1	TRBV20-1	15	CSAYNRDRGLQEQFF
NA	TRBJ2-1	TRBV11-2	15	CASSLVQERNNEQFF
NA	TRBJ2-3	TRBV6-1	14	CASFKGWEGDTQYF
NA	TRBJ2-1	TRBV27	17	CASSPPFTRAMYNEQFF
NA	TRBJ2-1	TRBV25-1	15	CASKPPGLRYNEQFF
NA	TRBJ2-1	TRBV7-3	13	CASSYESGNEQFF
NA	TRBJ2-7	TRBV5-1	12	CASSQTDGEQYF
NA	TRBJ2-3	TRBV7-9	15	CASSLGGSGPDTQYF
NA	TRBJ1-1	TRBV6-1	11	CASPTGTEAFF
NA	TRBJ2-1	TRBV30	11	CAWDLGDEQFF